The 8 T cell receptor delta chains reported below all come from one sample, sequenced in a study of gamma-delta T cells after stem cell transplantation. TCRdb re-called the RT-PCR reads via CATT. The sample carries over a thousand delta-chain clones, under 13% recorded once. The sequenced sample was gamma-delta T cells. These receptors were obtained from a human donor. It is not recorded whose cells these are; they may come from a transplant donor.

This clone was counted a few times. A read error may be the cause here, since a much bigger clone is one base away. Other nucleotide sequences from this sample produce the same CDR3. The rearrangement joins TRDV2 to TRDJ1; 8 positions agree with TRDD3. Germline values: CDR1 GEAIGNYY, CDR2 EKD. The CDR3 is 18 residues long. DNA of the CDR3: TGTGCCTGTGACATATTAACCGTCGACGGGGATACCACCGATAAGCTCATCTTT. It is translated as CACDILTVDGDTTDKLIF.

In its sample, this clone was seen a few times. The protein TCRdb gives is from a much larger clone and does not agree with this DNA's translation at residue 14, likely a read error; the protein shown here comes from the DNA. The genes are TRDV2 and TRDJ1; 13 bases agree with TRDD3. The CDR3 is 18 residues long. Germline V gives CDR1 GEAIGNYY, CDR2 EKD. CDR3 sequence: CACDTLKLLGDTTGKLIF. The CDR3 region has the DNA TGTGCCTGTGACACCCTAAAATTACTGGGGGATACGACCGGTAAACTCATCTTT.

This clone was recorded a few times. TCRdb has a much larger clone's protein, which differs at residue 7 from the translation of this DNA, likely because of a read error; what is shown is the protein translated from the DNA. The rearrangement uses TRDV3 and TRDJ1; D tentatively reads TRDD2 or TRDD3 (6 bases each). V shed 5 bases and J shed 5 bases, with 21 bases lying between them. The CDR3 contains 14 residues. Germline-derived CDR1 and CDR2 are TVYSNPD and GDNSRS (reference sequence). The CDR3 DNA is TGTGCCCTCTCCTCCTACGTCCTGGGGGATAAACTCATCTTT. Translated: CALSSYVLGDKLIF.

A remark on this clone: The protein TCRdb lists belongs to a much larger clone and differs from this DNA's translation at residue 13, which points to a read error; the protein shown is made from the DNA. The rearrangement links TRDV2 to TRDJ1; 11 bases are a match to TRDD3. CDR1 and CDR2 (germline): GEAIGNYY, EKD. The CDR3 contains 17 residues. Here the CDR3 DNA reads TGTGCCTGTGACTCTCTCATGGGGGATACGGTCACCAATAAACTCATCTTT. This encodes CACDSLMGDTVTNKLIF.

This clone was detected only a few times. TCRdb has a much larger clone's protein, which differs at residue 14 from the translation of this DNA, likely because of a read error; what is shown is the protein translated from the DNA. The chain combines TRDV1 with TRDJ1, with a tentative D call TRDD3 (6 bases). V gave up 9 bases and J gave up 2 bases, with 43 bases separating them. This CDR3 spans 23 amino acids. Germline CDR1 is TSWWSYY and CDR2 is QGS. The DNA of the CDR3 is TGTGCTCTGCCAGGGGACGGCCCCCTGCCGACCATGGGGGGTCCCATCGAGACCGATAAACTCATCTTT. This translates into CALPGDGPLPTMGGPIETDKLIF.

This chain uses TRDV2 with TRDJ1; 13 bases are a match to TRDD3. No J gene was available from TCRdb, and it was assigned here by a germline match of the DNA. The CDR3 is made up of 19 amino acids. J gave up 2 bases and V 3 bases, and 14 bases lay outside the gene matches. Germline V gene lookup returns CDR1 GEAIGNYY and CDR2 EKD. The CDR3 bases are TGTGCCTGTGACCCCGTACTGGGGGATACGCCCCCCTCAACCGATAAACTCATCTTT. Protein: CACDPVLGDTPPSTDKLIF.

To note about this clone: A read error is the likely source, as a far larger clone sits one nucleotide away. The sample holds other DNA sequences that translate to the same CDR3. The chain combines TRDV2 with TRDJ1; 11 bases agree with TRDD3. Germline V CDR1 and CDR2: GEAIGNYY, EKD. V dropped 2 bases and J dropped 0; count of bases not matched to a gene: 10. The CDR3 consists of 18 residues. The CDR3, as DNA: TGTGCCTGTGACATAGTGGGGGATACGCGCTCTTACACCGATAAACTCATCTTT. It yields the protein CACDIVGDTRSYTDKLIF.

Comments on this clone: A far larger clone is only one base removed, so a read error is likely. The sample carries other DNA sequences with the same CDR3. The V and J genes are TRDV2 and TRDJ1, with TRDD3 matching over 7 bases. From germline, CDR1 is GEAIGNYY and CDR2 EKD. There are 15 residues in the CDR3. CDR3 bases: TGTGCCTGTGACACCGTACTGGGGAAAGGGGATAAACTTATCTTT. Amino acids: CACDTVLGKGDKLIF.